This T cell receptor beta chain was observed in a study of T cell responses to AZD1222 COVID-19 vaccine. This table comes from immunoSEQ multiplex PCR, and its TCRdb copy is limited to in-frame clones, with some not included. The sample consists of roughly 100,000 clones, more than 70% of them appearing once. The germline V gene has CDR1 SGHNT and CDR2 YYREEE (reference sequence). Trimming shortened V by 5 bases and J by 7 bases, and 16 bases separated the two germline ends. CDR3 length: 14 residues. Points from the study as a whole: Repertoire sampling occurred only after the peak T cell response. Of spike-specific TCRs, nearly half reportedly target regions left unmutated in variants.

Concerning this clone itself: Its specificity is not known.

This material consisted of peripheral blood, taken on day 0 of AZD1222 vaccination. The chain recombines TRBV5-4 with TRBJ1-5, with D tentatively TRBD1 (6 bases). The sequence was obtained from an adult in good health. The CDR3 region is CASSLQGIEQPQHF. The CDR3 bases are TGTGCCAGCAGTTTACAGGGTATTGAACAGCCCCAGCATTTT.